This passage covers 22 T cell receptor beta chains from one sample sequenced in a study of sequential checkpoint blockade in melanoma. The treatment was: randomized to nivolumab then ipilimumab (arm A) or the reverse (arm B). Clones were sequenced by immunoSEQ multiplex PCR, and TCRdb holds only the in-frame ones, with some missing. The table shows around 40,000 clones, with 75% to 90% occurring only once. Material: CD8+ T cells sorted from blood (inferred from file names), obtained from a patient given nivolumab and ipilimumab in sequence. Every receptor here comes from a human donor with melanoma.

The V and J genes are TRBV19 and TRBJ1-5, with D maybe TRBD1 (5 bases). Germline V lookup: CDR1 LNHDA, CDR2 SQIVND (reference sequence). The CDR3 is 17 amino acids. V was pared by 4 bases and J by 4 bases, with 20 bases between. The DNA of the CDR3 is TGTGCCAGTAGTAGGGGGACTTACGGGGGAACGAATCAGCCCCAGCATTTT. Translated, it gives CASSRGTYGGTNQPQHF.

CDR3: CASSGQGVRSNQPQHF. DNA for the CDR3: TGTGCCAGCTCGGGGCAGGGGGTAAGGAGCAATCAGCCCCAGCATTTT. The V call is TRBV27, the J call TRBJ1-5, with 7 positions matching TRBD1. With V trimmed by 8 bases and J by 1 base, 11 bases remained unmatched. The CDR3 runs to 16 residues. Per germline, CDR1 MNHEY and CDR2 SMNVEV (reference sequence).

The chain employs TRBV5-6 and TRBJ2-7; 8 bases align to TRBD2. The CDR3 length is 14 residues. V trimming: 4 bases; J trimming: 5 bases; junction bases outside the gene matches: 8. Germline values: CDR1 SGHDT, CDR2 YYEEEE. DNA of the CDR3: TGTGCCAGCAGCCAAGCGGGAGTCGGCGACGAGCAGTACTTC. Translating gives CASSQAGVGDEQYF.

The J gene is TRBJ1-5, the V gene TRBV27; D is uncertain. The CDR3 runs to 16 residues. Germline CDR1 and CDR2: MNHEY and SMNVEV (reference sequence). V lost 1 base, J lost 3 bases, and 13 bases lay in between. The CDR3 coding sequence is TGTGCCAGCAGTTTATGTGTGTCCCTATACAATCAGCCCCAGCATTTT. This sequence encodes CASSLCVSLYNQPQHF.

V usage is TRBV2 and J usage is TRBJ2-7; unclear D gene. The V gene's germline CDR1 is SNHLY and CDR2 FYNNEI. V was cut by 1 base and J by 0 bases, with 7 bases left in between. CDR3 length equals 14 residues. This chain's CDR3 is CASSEGRLSYEQYV. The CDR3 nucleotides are TGTGCCAGCAGTGAAGGGCGGCTCTCCTACGAGCAGTACGTC.

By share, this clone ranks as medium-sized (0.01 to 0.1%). CDR3 sequence (DNA): TGTGCCAGCAGCATTTCCCCTGAGCAGGGCCAAGAGCCCCAGCATTTT. It yields the protein CASSISPEQGQEPQHF. The gene calls are TRBV21-1 and TRBJ1-5; TRBD1 reflects the table's D call only, with no check against the DNA. TRBV21-1 is labeled a pseudogene. This CDR3 contains 16 residues.

As DNA, the CDR3 is TGTGCCAGCAGTTTTTCCCCCGGACAGGGACCACCCGGCAATGAGCAGTTCTTC. Translated: CASSFSPGQGPPGNEQFF. The gene calls are TRBV27 and TRBJ2-1; 8 nucleotides agree with TRBD1. The CDR3 covers 18 residues. Germline V gene lookup returns CDR1 MNHEY and CDR2 SMNVEV (reference sequence). V was pared by 3 bases and J by 6 bases, with 16 bases of the junction left unmatched.

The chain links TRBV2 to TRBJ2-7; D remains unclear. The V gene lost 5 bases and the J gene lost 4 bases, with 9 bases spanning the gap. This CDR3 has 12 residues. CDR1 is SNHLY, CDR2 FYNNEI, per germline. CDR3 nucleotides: TGTGCCAGCAGTCCCCAGCGATACGAGCAGTACTTC. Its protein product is CASSPQRYEQYF.

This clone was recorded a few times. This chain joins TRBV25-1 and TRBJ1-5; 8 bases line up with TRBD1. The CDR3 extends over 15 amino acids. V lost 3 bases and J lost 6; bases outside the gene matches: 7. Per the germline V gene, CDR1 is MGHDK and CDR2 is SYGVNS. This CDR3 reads CASSDKTGAGQPQHF. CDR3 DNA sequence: TGTGCCAGCAGTGACAAGACAGGGGCGGGTCAGCCCCAGCATTTT.

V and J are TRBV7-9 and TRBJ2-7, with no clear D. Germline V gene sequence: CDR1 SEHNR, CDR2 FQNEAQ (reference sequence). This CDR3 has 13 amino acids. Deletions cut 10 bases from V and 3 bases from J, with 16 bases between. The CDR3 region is CATTPGYSYEQYF. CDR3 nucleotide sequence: TGTGCCACTACTCCAGGCTACAGCTACGAGCAGTACTTC.

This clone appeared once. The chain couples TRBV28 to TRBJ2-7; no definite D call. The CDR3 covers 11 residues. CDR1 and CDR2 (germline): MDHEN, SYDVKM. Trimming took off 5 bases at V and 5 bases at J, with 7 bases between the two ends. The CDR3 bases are TGTGCCAGCAGTCCAGAAGACGAGCAGTACTTC. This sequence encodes CASSPEDEQYF.

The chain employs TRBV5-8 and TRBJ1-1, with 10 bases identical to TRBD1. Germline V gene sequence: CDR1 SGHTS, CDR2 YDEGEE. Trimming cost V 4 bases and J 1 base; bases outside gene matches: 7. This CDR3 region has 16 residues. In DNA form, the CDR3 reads TGTGCCAGCAGCCCCGGGACAGGGGCCCGGAACACTGAAGCTTTCTTT. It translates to CASSPGTGARNTEAFF.

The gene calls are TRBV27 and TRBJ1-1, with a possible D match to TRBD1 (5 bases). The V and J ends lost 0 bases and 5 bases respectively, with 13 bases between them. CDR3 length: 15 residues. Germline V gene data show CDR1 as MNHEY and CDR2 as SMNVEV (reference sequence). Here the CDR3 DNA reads TGTGCCAGCAGTTTATCGATCGGGGGAATTACTGAAGCTTTCTTT. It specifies CASSLSIGGITEAFF.

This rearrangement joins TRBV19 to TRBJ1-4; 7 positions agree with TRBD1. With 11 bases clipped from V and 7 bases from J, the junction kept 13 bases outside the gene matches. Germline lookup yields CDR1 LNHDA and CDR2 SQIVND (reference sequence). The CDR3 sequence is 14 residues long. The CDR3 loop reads CASTSQGVIEKLFF. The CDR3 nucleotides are TGTGCCTCCACCTCCCAGGGGGTAATTGAAAAACTGTTTTTT.

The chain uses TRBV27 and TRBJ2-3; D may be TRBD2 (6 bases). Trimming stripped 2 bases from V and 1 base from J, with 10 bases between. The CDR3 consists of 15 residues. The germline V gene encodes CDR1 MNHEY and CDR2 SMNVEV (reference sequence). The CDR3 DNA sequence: TGTGCCAGCAGTTTAACGGGAGCCCGCACAGATACGCAGTATTTT. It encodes CASSLTGARTDTQYF.

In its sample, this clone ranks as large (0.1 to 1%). As DNA, the CDR3 is TGTGCCAGCAGCTTAATAGTGACTAGCGGTTGGGATACGCAGTATTTT. Translating it yields CASSLIVTSGWDTQYF. V and J are TRBV7-3 and TRBJ2-3, with TRBD2 identical over 9 bases. With 1 base clipped from V and 6 bases from J, the junction kept 8 bases outside the gene matches. The germline gives CDR1 SGHTA, CDR2 FQGTGA. The CDR3 contains 16 residues.

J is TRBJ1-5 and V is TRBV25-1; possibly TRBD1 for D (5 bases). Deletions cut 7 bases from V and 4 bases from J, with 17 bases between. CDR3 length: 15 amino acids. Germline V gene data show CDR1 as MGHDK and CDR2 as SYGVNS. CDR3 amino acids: CASIERGLGNQPQHF. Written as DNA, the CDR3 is TGTGCCAGCATCGAACGGGGGTTGGGGAATCAGCCCCAGCATTTT.

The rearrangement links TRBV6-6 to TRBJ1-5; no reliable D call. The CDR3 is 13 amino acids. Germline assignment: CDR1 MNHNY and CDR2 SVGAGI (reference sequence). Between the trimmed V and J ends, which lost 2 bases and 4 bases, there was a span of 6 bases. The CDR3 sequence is CASSYAENQPQHF. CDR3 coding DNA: TGTGCCAGCAGTTACGCAGAAAATCAGCCCCAGCATTTT.

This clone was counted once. The CDR3 region has the DNA TGTGCCAGCAGCCCGGAACAGGGCTACCTCATGAACACTGAAGCTTTCTTT. This encodes CASSPEQGYLMNTEAFF. This chain uses TRBV7-9 with TRBJ1-1, with a tentative D call TRBD1 (6 bases). Germline V gives CDR1 SEHNR, CDR2 FQNEAQ (reference sequence). V dropped 5 bases and J dropped 0 bases, with 19 bases sitting between them. The CDR3 spans 17 residues.

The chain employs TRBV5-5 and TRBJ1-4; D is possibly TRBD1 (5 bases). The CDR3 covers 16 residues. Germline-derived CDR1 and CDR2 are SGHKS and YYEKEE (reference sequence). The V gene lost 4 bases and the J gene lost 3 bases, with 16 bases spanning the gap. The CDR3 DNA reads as TGTGCCAGCAGCCCCCTGTCAGGGCCCGCTAATGAAAAACTGTTTTTT. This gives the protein CASSPLSGPANEKLFF.

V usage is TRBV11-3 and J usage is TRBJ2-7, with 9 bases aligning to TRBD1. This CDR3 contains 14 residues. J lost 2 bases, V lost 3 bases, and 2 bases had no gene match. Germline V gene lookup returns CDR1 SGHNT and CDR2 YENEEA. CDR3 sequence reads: CASSLGQGPYEQYF. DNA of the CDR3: TGTGCCAGCAGCTTGGGACAGGGACCCTACGAGCAGTACTTC.

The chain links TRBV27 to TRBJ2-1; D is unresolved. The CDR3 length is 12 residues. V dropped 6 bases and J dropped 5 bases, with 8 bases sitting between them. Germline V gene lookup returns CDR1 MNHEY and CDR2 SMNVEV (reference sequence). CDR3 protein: CASSHFDNEQFF. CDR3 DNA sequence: TGTGCCAGCAGCCACTTTGACAATGAGCAGTTCTTC.